The rows below give T cell receptor beta chains drawn from one sample of a study of blood T cell repertoires in COVID-19. Some clones are missing from TCRdb's copy, which holds only in-frame ones; the method was immunoSEQ multiplex PCR. The sample lists 200,000 to 250,000 clones, about 79% occurring once. The sequencing sample was made of PBMCs or T cells enriched from blood (not recorded which). The source of these receptors is a woman aged 60-75 years who had recovered from COVID-19. Each CDR3 is given with its conserved first and last residue. D genes are given only for firm matches. Only part of the rows carry a size: once, few, many, or a class if the clone is expanded.

cdr3_aa,cdr3_nt,d_call,v_call,j_call,cdr3_length,clone_size
CASSWDREAGYTF,TGTGCCAGCAGTTGGGACAGGGAGGCTGGCTACACCTTC,TRBD1,TRBV12-3/TRBV12-4,TRBJ1-2,13,.
CASSSLDRGGRQPQHF,TGTGCCAGCAGTTCCCTGGACAGGGGCGGTAGGCAGCCCCAGCATTTT,TRBD1,TRBV6-5,TRBJ1-5,16,.
CASSSGQGYNEKLFF,TGTGCCAGCAGCTCAGGACAGGGTTATAATGAAAAACTGTTTTTT,TRBD1,TRBV5-4,TRBJ1-4,15,.
CAWSRRESDTQYF,TGTGCCTGGAGTAGACGGGAGAGTGATACGCAGTATTTT,.,TRBV30,TRBJ2-3,13,.
CASSRYRTSGSRETQYF,TGTGCCAGCAGCCGATACAGGACTAGCGGGAGTAGAGAGACCCAGTACTTC,TRBD2,TRBV14,TRBJ2-5,17,.
CASSPRAGTGASNYGYTF,TGTGCCAGCTCACCTCGAGCCGGGACAGGAGCCTCTAACTATGGCTACACCTTC,TRBD1,TRBV18,TRBJ1-2,18,.
CASSEAQGEKQYF,TGTGCCAGCTCAGAGGCGCAGGGCGAGAAGCAGTACTTC,.,TRBV18,TRBJ2-7,13,.
CASSLAVGQGGLGYTF,TGTGCCAGCAGCTTGGCTGTAGGACAGGGAGGTCTTGGCTACACCTTC,TRBD1,TRBV5-6,TRBJ1-2,16,once
CASSLIPTGQGNTEAFF,TGTGCCAGCAGCTTAATCCCGACCGGGCAGGGGAACACTGAAGCTTTCTTT,.,TRBV7-2,TRBJ1-1,17,.
CASSLNGASTDTQYF,TGTGCCAGCAGCTTAAACGGAGCTAGCACAGATACGCAGTATTTT,.,TRBV11-3,TRBJ2-3,15,.
CASSQDRGQTQYF,TGTGCCAGCAGCCAAGATAGGGGGCAGACCCAGTACTTC,TRBD1,TRBV4-2,TRBJ2-5,13,.
CASSSSGTKYNEQFF,TGTGCCAGCAGCTCGTCCGGGACTAAATACAATGAGCAGTTCTTC,TRBD2,TRBV9,TRBJ2-1,15,.
CASSSTAGGPQNIQYF,TGTGCCAGCAGCTCGACAGCGGGGGGGCCGCAAAACATTCAGTACTTC,TRBD2,TRBV4-2,TRBJ2-4,16,.
CASSLFLAATNNEQFF,TGCGCCAGCAGCTTGTTCCTAGCGGCCACCAACAATGAGCAGTTCTTC,TRBD2,TRBV5-1,TRBJ2-1,16,.
CASSQRGFLETQYF,TGTGCCAGCAGCCAACGGGGATTTCTAGAGACCCAGTACTTC,.,TRBV3-1/TRBV3-2,TRBJ2-5,14,once
CASSLAGNEQFF,TGCGCCAGCAGCTTGGCGGGCAATGAGCAGTTCTTC,.,TRBV5-1,TRBJ2-1,12,.
CASSMVTRGTEAFF,TGTGCCAGTAGTATGGTCACCCGAGGGACTGAAGCTTTCTTT,.,TRBV19,TRBJ1-1,14,.
CASSSQGSGANVLTF,TGTGCCAGCAGTTCACAGGGATCTGGGGCCAACGTCCTGACTTTC,.,TRBV11-2,TRBJ2-6,15,.
CASSLGRSEAFF,TGTGCCAGCAGCTTAGGGAGGTCTGAAGCTTTCTTT,.,TRBV7-2,TRBJ1-1,12,.
CASSRDRSEAFF,TGTGCCAGCAGCCGAGACAGGAGTGAAGCTTTCTTT,.,TRBV7-9,TRBJ1-1,12,few
CASSRNGGAIGELFF,TGTGCCAGCAGCCGGAACGGGGGGGCAATCGGGGAGCTGTTTTTT,TRBD2,TRBV3-1/TRBV3-2,TRBJ2-2,15,.
CASSKARAGGGYTF,TGTGCCAGCAGCAAAGCGAGGGCAGGGGGTGGCTACACCTTC,TRBD1,TRBV7-9,TRBJ1-2,14,.
CASSQPLSVTEAFF,TGTGCCAGCAGCCAACCCCTAAGTGTCACTGAAGCTTTCTTT,.,TRBV14,TRBJ1-1,14,.
CASSFSQTGPYGYTF,TGTGCCAGCAGCTTTAGCCAGACAGGGCCCTATGGCTACACCTTC,TRBD1,TRBV7-2,TRBJ1-2,15,.
CASSYDTTGGGQAFF,TGTGCCAGCAGTTACGACACAACAGGGGGGGGACAGGCTTTCTTT,TRBD1,TRBV6-6,TRBJ1-1,15,.
CASRTYGGEQPQHF,TGTGCCAGCAGAACTTATGGGGGGGAACAGCCCCAGCATTTT,.,TRBV2,TRBJ1-5,14,.
CASSGGGPTLETQYF,TGTGCCTCCAGTGGAGGGGGCCCCACCTTGGAGACCCAGTACTTC,.,TRBV30,TRBJ2-5,15,.
CASSPPGTSGNYEQYF,TGTGCCAGCAGCCCCCCGGGGACTAGCGGTAACTACGAGCAGTACTTC,TRBD2,TRBV28,TRBJ2-7,16,.
CASSLQRGSGSTDTQYF,TGTGCCAGCAGCTTGCAGAGGGGTAGCGGGAGCACAGATACGCAGTATTTT,TRBD2,TRBV5-4,TRBJ2-3,17,.
CASSRDRAINEQYF,TGTGCCAGCAGTCGGGACAGGGCGATCAACGAGCAGTACTTC,TRBD1,TRBV6-5,TRBJ2-7,14,.
CSASPGDHEQYF,TGCAGTGCTAGTCCAGGGGACCACGAGCAGTACTTC,.,TRBV20-1,TRBJ2-7,12,.
CASSQAGENQPQHF,TGTGCCAGCAGCCAAGCCGGAGAGAATCAGCCCCAGCATTTT,.,TRBV3-1/TRBV3-2,TRBJ1-5,14,.
CASSYSDYYNYGYTF,TGTGCCAGCAGTTACTCGGACTATTATAACTATGGCTACACCTTC,.,TRBV6-6,TRBJ1-2,15,.
CASSYWQGNHNEQFF,TGTGCCAGCAGTTACTGGCAGGGGAATCACAATGAGCAGTTCTTC,.,TRBV6-2/TRBV6-3,TRBJ2-1,15,few
CASSSRQGALSTDTQYF,TGCGCCAGCAGCAGCCGACAGGGGGCGTTGAGCACAGATACGCAGTATTTT,TRBD1,TRBV4-1,TRBJ2-3,17,.
CASAERADTQYF,TGTGCCAGCGCTGAGAGGGCAGATACGCAGTATTTT,.,TRBV12-3/TRBV12-4,TRBJ2-3,12,.
CASSLRDTYTEAFF,TGTGCCAGCAGCCTCCGGGACACCTACACTGAAGCTTTCTTT,.,TRBV11-2,TRBJ1-1,14,few
CATGRDGETQYF,TGCGCCACCGGTCGAGACGGGGAGACCCAGTACTTC,.,TRBV5-1,TRBJ2-5,12,once
CASSVEGQGRTEAFF,TGTGCCAGCAGCGTAGAGGGACAGGGGAGAACTGAAGCTTTCTTT,TRBD1,TRBV9,TRBJ1-1,15,.
CASSIAPGQGAGGQFF,TGTGCCAGTAGTATAGCCCCGGGACAGGGGGCTGGCGGGCAGTTCTTC,TRBD1,TRBV19,TRBJ2-1,16,.
CASSIDGRLYGYTF,TGTGCCAGTAGTATCGACGGCAGACTCTATGGCTACACCTTC,.,TRBV19,TRBJ1-2,14,.
CASSWGGTDTQYF,TGTGCCAGCAGCTGGGGCGGCACAGATACGCAGTATTTT,.,TRBV7-8,TRBJ2-3,13,once
CASSGGTGGGYTF,TGTGCCAGCAGTGGGGGGACAGGTGGCGGCTACACCTTC,TRBD1,TRBV27,TRBJ1-2,13,.
CASSKLRQCTGELFF,TGTGCCAGCAGCAAGTTGCGACAGTGCACCGGGGAGCTGTTTTTT,.,TRBV21-1,TRBJ2-2,15,.
CASSLQGIEEKLFF,TGTGCCAGCAGCTTACAGGGGATAGAAGAAAAACTGTTTTTT,TRBD1,TRBV5-6,TRBJ1-4,14,.
CASSTQTGTNEKLFF,TGTGCCAGCAGCACCCAGACAGGGACTAATGAAAAACTGTTTTTT,TRBD1,TRBV7-2,TRBJ1-4,15,.
CASSLDGDRNQPQHF,TGCGCCAGCAGCCTCGATGGGGACAGAAATCAGCCCCAGCATTTT,TRBD1,TRBV4-3,TRBJ1-5,15,.
CASSDGPADTQYF,TGTGCCAGCAGTGATGGTCCGGCAGATACGCAGTATTTT,.,TRBV2,TRBJ2-3,13,.
CASSLLAGRRTEAFF,TGTGCCAGCAGTTTATTAGCGGGGAGGAGAACTGAAGCTTTCTTT,.,TRBV27,TRBJ1-1,15,.
CSASSGQYTGELFF,TGCAGTGCTAGTTCGGGACAGTACACCGGGGAGCTGTTTTTT,TRBD1,TRBV20-1,TRBJ2-2,14,.
CASSRSTQLTGELFF,TGTGCCAGCAGCCGCAGTACACAGCTTACCGGGGAGCTGTTTTTT,.,TRBV6-5,TRBJ2-2,15,.
CASSRTSGGYEQYF,TGTGCCAGCAGTCGGACTAGCGGGGGCTACGAGCAGTACTTC,TRBD2,TRBV6-2/TRBV6-3,TRBJ2-7,14,.
CASSLAMGGLSSYNEQFF,TGTGCCAGCAGCTTAGCAATGGGAGGACTTAGCTCCTACAATGAGCAGTTCTTC,.,TRBV11-2,TRBJ2-1,18,.
CASSQDPPGAQETQYF,TGTGCCAGCAGCCAAGACCCCCCAGGGGCCCAAGAGACCCAGTACTTC,.,TRBV3-1/TRBV3-2,TRBJ2-5,16,.